This T cell receptor beta chain derives from a study of PD-1 blockade in mismatch repair-deficient tumors. The protocol was immunoSEQ multiplex PCR, while the TCRdb copy is restricted to in-frame clones and leaves out a portion. This table holds about 100,000 clones, over 75% found once. Broader study findings: Tumor-resident clones, often undetectable pretreatment in blood, expanded then contracted after pembrolizumab.

Comment on this clone: The antigen is undetermined.

V lost 5 bases and J lost 2, with 7 bases in between. The germline V gene encodes CDR1 SNHLY and CDR2 FYNNEI. The CDR3 length is 13 residues. This receptor was taken from an adult with mismatch repair-deficient cancer. Sequences were derived from peripheral blood, sampled approximately 8 months after starting pembrolizumab. The chain joins TRBV2 to TRBJ1-3; a possible D gene is TRBD1 (5 bases). The CDR3 DNA reads as TGTGCCAGCAGTAGGGACGCTGGAAACACCATATATTTT. Protein: CASSRDAGNTIYF.